These 28 T cell receptor beta chains came from one sample sequenced in a study of blood T cell repertoires in COVID-19. Clones were read by immunoSEQ multiplex PCR, and TCRdb kept only the in-frame ones, dropping some. The table records some 300,000 clones, approximately 88% of them present only once. Sequencing used peripheral blood. Receptors were obtained from a woman in her twenties or thirties who had recovered from COVID-19.

The chain is built from TRBV6-1 and TRBJ1-6, with D possibly being TRBD1 (5 bases). V was shortened by 1 base and J by 8 bases, with 15 bases between the two germline ends. CDR3 length: 16 residues. CDR1 is MNHNS and CDR2 is SASEGT in the germline V gene. This CDR3 reads CASSEGGPPGYSPLHF. The DNA of the CDR3 is TGTGCCAGCAGTGAAGGGGGCCCCCCCGGGTATTCACCCCTCCACTTT.

This sequence joins TRBV6-4 and TRBJ2-3; D not resolved. The V end lost 0 bases, the J end lost 8 bases, and 12 bases lay between the germline ends. CDR3 size: 14 residues. Germline lookup yields CDR1 MRHNA and CDR2 SNTAGT. CDR3 in DNA: TGTGCCAGCAGTGACTCGGGCGCCGTGGGTACGCAGTATTTT. Its translation: CASSDSGAVGTQYF.

The chain carries TRBV30 and TRBJ2-4; 8 bases are shared with TRBD2. The CDR3 has 19 residues. From germline, CDR1 is GTSNPN and CDR2 SVGIG (reference sequence). Unmatched junction bases numbered 18, after V lost 3 bases and J lost 2 bases. CDR3 loop: CAWRPGLVVGKSTKNIQYF. Written as DNA, the CDR3 is TGTGCCTGGAGGCCGGGACTAGTTGTGGGGAAGAGTACCAAAAACATTCAGTACTTC. The variable domain in full, with the rest retrieved from reference TRBV30 and TRBJ2-4, is SQTIHQWPATLVQPVGSPLSLECTVEGTSNPNLYWYRQAAGRGLQLLFYSVGIGQISSEVPQNLSASRPQDRQFILSSKKLLLSDSGFYLCAWRPGLVVGKSTKNIQYFGAGTRLSVL.

CDR3 region: CASSSTTGAKNIQYF. The CDR3 DNA follows: TGTGCCAGCAGCTCGACGACTGGGGCCAAAAACATTCAGTACTTC. The chain recombines TRBV11-2 with TRBJ2-4; D is uncertain. This CDR3 contains 15 residues. Trimming took off 4 bases at V and 1 base at J, with 11 bases between the two ends. The germline CDR1 and CDR2 sequences are SGHAT and FQNNGV.

CDR3 residues: CASSLVDSNYGYTF. The CDR3 bases are TGTGCCAGCAGCTTAGTTGACAGTAACTATGGCTACACCTTC. The J gene is TRBJ1-2, the V gene TRBV7-9; a possible D gene is TRBD1 (5 bases). The CDR3 loop spans 14 amino acids. The germline V gene has CDR1 SEHNR and CDR2 FQNEAQ (reference sequence). The V and J ends lost 1 base and 1 base respectively, with 7 bases between them. Full variable domain (missing parts from reference TRBV7-9 and TRBJ1-2): DTGVSQNPRHKITKRGQNVTFRCDPISEHNRLYWYRQTLGQGPEFLTYFQNEAQLEKSRLLSDRFSAERPKGSFSTLEIQRTEQGDSAMYLCASSLVDSNYGYTFGSGTRLTVV.

The genes are TRBV7-3 and TRBJ2-7; 7 nucleotides match TRBD1. The CDR3 is 13 residues long. V shed 1 base and J 5 bases; nucleotides not matched to a gene: 2. The germline gives CDR1 SGHTA, CDR2 FQGTGA. The CDR3 bases are TGTGCCAGCAGCTTAATTCAGGGGGACGAGCAGTACTTC. Translated: CASSLIQGDEQYF.

The rearrangement uses TRBV5-1 and TRBJ1-6; possible D gene TRBD1, 6 bases. Germline V gene lookup returns CDR1 SGHRS and CDR2 YFSETQ. V was pared by 0 bases and J by 4 bases, with 11 bases between. The CDR3 totals 16 residues. The CDR3 DNA is TGCGCCAGCAGCTTGGCGGGGACAAGATATAATTCACCCCTCCACTTT. Its protein is CASSLAGTRYNSPLHF.

The genes are TRBV4-2 and TRBJ2-5, with 8 bases identical to TRBD1. Per the germline V gene, CDR1 is LGHNA and CDR2 is YNFKEQ. The CDR3 runs 14 residues. Trimming at V came to 3 bases and at J to 5 bases, leaving 5 bases not matched to a gene. The CDR3 protein is CASSQRQGRETQYF. In DNA form, the CDR3 reads TGTGCCAGCAGCCAGAGACAGGGGAGGGAGACCCAGTACTTC.

In DNA form, the CDR3 reads TGTGCCAGCAGCCGGAGGGGGCCGGGCACTGAAGCTTTCTTT. It codes for CASSRRGPGTEAFF. The rearrangement joins TRBV5-6 to TRBJ1-1; 7 bases align to TRBD1. V gave up 4 bases and J gave up 4 bases; unmatched junction bases: 7. There are 14 residues in the CDR3. Per germline, CDR1 SGHDT and CDR2 YYEEEE.

The rearrangement joins TRBV6-5 to TRBJ1-2; D ambiguous. V gave up 6 bases and J gave up 6 bases, with 14 bases separating them. The CDR3 runs to 13 residues. In germline, CDR1 is MNHEY, CDR2 SVGAGI. Here the CDR3 reads CASRLGGSNGYTF. The CDR3 DNA reads as TGTGCCAGCAGATTGGGAGGTTCTAATGGCTACACCTTC.

Comment on this clone: Other nucleotide sequences in the sample specify the same CDR3. This chain links TRBV11-3 with TRBJ2-7; a weak D match, TRBD1 (5 bases). The CDR3 is made up of 13 amino acids. V was cut by 2 bases and J by 4 bases, with 9 bases left in between. CDR1 SGHNT and CDR2 YENEEA come from the germline V gene. CDR3 nucleotides: TGTGCCAGCAGCTTAAGGCAGGGTTACGAGCAGTACTTC. Protein sequence: CASSLRQGYEQYF.

J is TRBJ2-6 and V is TRBV19, with D possibly TRBD1 on 6 matching bases. V shed 3 bases and J shed 4 bases, with 10 bases lying between them. The CDR3 extends over 15 amino acids. CDR1 is LNHDA and CDR2 is SQIVND in the germline V gene (reference sequence). The CDR3 is CASSMGTTGANVLTF. The CDR3 DNA reads as TGTGCCAGTAGTATGGGGACAACGGGGGCCAACGTCCTGACTTTC.

A single count supports this clone. This CDR3 is also generated by other DNA sequences in the sample. The chain uses TRBV5-1 and TRBJ1-4, with 10 bases identical to TRBD1. This CDR3 contains 14 residues. V lost 4 bases and J lost 6; bases outside the gene matches: 3. Per the germline V gene, CDR1 is SGHRS and CDR2 is YFSETQ. The CDR3 sequence is CASSPGQGDEKLFF. In nucleotides, the CDR3 is TGCGCCAGCAGCCCAGGACAGGGGGATGAAAAACTGTTTTTT.

The chain recombines TRBV6-5 with TRBJ2-3, with TRBD2 matching over 10 bases. The CDR3 spans 14 residues. Germline V gene data show CDR1 as MNHEY and CDR2 as SVGAGI. The V gene end was trimmed by 7 bases and the J gene end by 4 bases; junction bases not matched to a gene: 5. The CDR3 sequence is CASNLAGEADTQYF. The CDR3 nucleotides are TGTGCCAGCAATCTAGCGGGGGAGGCAGATACGCAGTATTTT.

The CDR3 sequence: CAISGTSGGTDTQYF. CDR3 in DNA: TGTGCCATCAGTGGGACTAGCGGGGGCACAGATACGCAGTATTTT. The chain carries TRBV10-3 and TRBJ2-3; the match to TRBD2 covers 12 bases. The CDR3 covers 15 residues. Trimming at V came to 4 bases and at J to 1 base, leaving 0 bases not matched to a gene. Germline-derived CDR1 and CDR2 are ENHRY and SYGVKD.

J is TRBJ1-3 and V is TRBV10-3; no clear D gene. Trimming shortened V by 8 bases and J by 6 bases, and 20 bases separated the two germline ends. The CDR3 consists of 15 residues. Germline CDR1 is ENHRY and CDR2 is SYGVKD. CDR3: CAIRGGPGPENTIYF. CDR3 DNA sequence: TGTGCCATCCGGGGAGGGCCCGGGCCGGAAAACACCATATATTTT.

The rearrangement joins TRBV3-1 (or the pseudogene TRBV3-2) to TRBJ2-5; TRBD2 might be the D (6 bases). The CDR3 extends over 16 amino acids. The V gene's germline CDR1 is LGHDT and CDR2 YNNKEL (reference sequence). V was trimmed by 0 bases and J by 12 bases, leaving 23 bases between them. CDR3 sequence: CASSQDYGAGEVPKYF. In DNA, the CDR3 is TGTGCCAGCAGCCAAGATTACGGAGCGGGTGAGGTGCCGAAGTACTTC.

This chain links TRBV7-2 with TRBJ2-7; D is possibly TRBD2 (7 bases). V gave up 7 bases and J gave up 3 bases, with 22 bases separating them. Germline lookup yields CDR1 SGHTA and CDR2 FQGNSA. The CDR3 totals 16 residues. CDR3 in amino acids: CASTPRGGDLGYEQYF. The CDR3 bases are TGTGCCAGCACCCCCAGGGGAGGGGATCTTGGCTACGAGCAGTACTTC.

The chain couples TRBV2 to TRBJ1-5; the match to TRBD1 covers 8 bases. V lost 4 bases and J lost 4; bases outside the gene matches: 3. Germline values: CDR1 SNHLY, CDR2 FYNNEI. This CDR3 region has 14 residues. CDR3 loop: CASSGGQENQPQHF. The CDR3, as DNA: TGTGCCAGCAGTGGGGGACAGGAGAATCAGCCCCAGCATTTT.

V gene TRBV5-6 combines with J gene TRBJ1-6; D uncertain. Trimming removed 0 bases at V and 2 bases at J, with 9 bases between. CDR1 and CDR2 (germline): SGHDT, YYEEEE. CDR3 length equals 16 residues. CDR3 nucleotides: TGTGCCAGCAGCTTGGCCGGAGAAACCTATAATTCACCCCTCCACTTT. Protein product: CASSLAGETYNSPLHF. The variable domain in full, with the rest retrieved from reference TRBV5-6 and TRBJ1-6, is DAGVTQSPTHLIKTRGQQVTLRCSPKSGHDTVSWYQQALGQGPQFIFQYYEEEERQRGNFPDRFSGHQFPNYSSELNVNALLLGDSALYLCASSLAGETYNSPLHFGNGTRLTVT.

This chain uses TRBV9 with TRBJ2-4, with D maybe TRBD1 (6 bases). Deletions cut 4 bases from V and 9 bases from J, with 14 bases between. The germline gives CDR1 SGDLS, CDR2 YYNGEE. CDR3 length: 13 residues. CDR3 sequence reads: CASSPNQGSIQYF. The CDR3 coding sequence is TGTGCCAGCAGCCCGAACCAGGGGAGCATTCAGTACTTC.

This chain joins TRBV19 and TRBJ2-5, with TRBD1 as a possible D gene (7 bases). The germline V and J ends were trimmed by 7 bases and 0 bases, with 12 bases remaining between them. Looked up from germline, CDR1 is LNHDA and CDR2 is SQIVND (reference sequence). This CDR3 is built from 14 residues. CDR3 loop: CASMGGQNQETQYF. DNA for the CDR3: TGTGCCAGTATGGGGGGACAGAACCAAGAGACCCAGTACTTC.

The genes are TRBV28 and TRBJ1-3; D is perhaps TRBD1 (5 bases). The CDR3 covers 15 residues. Germline CDR1 and CDR2: MDHEN and SYDVKM. V was pared by 2 bases and J by 0 bases, with 8 bases between. The CDR3 bases are TGTGCCAGCAGTTTAGGGGCATCCTCTGGAAACACCATATATTTT. It specifies CASSLGASSGNTIYF.

The chain has TRBV2 and TRBJ2-7, with TRBD2 as a possible D gene (5 bases). Trimming left V 8 bases short and J 2 bases short, with 13 bases between. CDR3 length equals 13 residues. Per germline, CDR1 SNHLY and CDR2 FYNNEI. CDR3 coding DNA: TGTGCCAGCTCACACCGGCGGGCCTACGAGCAGTACTTC. Translated, it gives CASSHRRAYEQYF.

This chain connects TRBV2 to TRBJ2-5; 8 nucleotides align to TRBD1. The J segment lost 0 bases and the V segment lost 7 bases, leaving 7 bases of the junction unmatched. CDR1 is SNHLY, CDR2 FYNNEI, per germline. This CDR3 has 15 amino acids. The CDR3 loop is CASNLQGEYQETQYF. The DNA for the CDR3 is TGTGCCAGCAACCTACAGGGGGAGTACCAAGAGACCCAGTACTTC.

This clone was detected a few times. The chain is built from TRBV28 and TRBJ1-1; D remains ambiguous. CDR1 MDHEN and CDR2 SYDVKM come from the germline V gene. V was trimmed by 5 bases and J by 4 bases, leaving 8 bases between them. CDR3 size: 12 residues. CDR3: CASSRRITEAFF. DNA for the CDR3: TGTGCCAGCAGTAGGAGGATCACTGAAGCTTTCTTT.

The rearrangement joins TRBV7-2 to TRBJ2-1; 7 nucleotides agree with TRBD1. Germline V CDR1 and CDR2: SGHTA, FQGNSA. V gave up 2 bases and J gave up 0 bases; unmatched junction bases: 13. The CDR3 is 19 amino acids. This CDR3 reads CASSLRPTGVGLSYNEQFF. CDR3 nucleotide sequence: TGTGCCAGCAGCTTAAGGCCTACAGGGGTAGGCCTCTCCTACAATGAGCAGTTCTTC. Drawing the rest from reference TRBV7-2 and TRBJ2-1, the complete variable domain is GAGVSQSPSNKVTEKGKDVELRCDPISGHTALYWYRQSLGQGLEFLIYFQGNSAPDKSGLPSDRFSAERTGGSVSTLTIQRTQQEDSAVYLCASSLRPTGVGLSYNEQFFGPGTRLTVL.

The V call is TRBV5-5, the J call TRBJ1-4, with D tentatively TRBD1 (5 bases). Trimming pared 2 bases from V and 8 bases from J, leaving 13 bases between. The germline CDR1 and CDR2 sequences are SGHKS and YYEKEE (reference sequence). The CDR3 is 14 amino acids. The CDR3: CASSFEPRGEKLFF. The CDR3 DNA is TGTGCCAGCAGCTTTGAGCCACGGGGGGAAAAACTGTTTTTT.